The sequence of this TCR delta chain was determined in a study of gamma-delta T cells after stem cell transplantation. TCRdb re-called the RT-PCR reads with CATT. The sample lists 950 to 1,500 delta-chain clones, around 1.6% occurring once. This clone occurred a few times. The receptor was isolated from a human donor. It is not recorded whose cells these are; they may come from a transplant donor. Sequenced material: gamma-delta T cells.

Here the CDR3 DNA reads TGTGCCTGTGACCCCTTACCGGGGGATGCATCCGATAAACTCATCTTT. Its protein is CACDPLPGDASDKLIF. The chain recombines TRDV2 with TRDJ1; 7 bases fit TRDD3. CDR1 is GEAIGNYY and CDR2 is EKD in the germline V gene. The ends lost 3 bases at V and 3 bases at J; junction bases unmatched: 12. This CDR3 comprises 16 residues.